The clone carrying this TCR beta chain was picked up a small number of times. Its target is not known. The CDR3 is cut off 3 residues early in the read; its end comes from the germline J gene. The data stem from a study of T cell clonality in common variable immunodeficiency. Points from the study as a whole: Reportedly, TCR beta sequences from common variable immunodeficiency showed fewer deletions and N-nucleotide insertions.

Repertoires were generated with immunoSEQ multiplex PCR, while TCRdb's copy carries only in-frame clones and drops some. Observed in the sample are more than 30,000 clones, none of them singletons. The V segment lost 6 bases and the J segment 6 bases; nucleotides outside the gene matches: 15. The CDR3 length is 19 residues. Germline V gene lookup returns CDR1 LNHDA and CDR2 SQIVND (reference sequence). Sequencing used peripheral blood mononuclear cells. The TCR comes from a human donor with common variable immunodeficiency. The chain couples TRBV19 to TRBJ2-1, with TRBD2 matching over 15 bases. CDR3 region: CASRKGRTSGGAGGNEQFF. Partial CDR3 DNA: TGTGCCAGTAGAAAAGGAAGGACTAGCGGGGGGGCCGGGGGCAATGAG.